Below are 20 T cell receptor beta chains sequenced from a single sample in a study of CD8 T cells in Susac syndrome. Reverse transcription of roughly 0.5 to 1 ug RNA was performed with random hexamers. TCRdb redid the calling of the immunoSEQ multiplex PCR reads with MiXCR, one entry per CDR3 protein. The sample contains about 73,000 distinct CDR3 sequences, about 94% of which appear only once. What was sequenced was CD8+ T cells from PBMCs. Source of these receptors: a human donor with multiple sclerosis.

The rearrangement links TRBV27 to TRBJ1-1; 8 nucleotides align to TRBD1. The junction had 4 bases not matched to a gene; V was cut back by 6 bases and J by 1 base. The CDR3 contains 14 residues. Germline V gene data show CDR1 as MNHEY and CDR2 as SMNVEV (reference sequence). The CDR3, as DNA: TGTGCCAGCAGACTGACAGGGGCGAACACTGAAGCTTTCTTT. As protein: CASRLTGANTEAFF.

The chain carries TRBV27 and TRBJ2-1; 7 positions match TRBD2. CDR3 length: 13 amino acids. V shed 2 bases and J 6 bases; nucleotides not matched to a gene: 1. CDR1 and CDR2 (germline): MNHEY, SMNVEV (reference sequence). CDR3 bases: TGTGCCAGCAGTTTAGGACTAGTCAATGAGCAGTTCTTC. This encodes CASSLGLVNEQFF.

The V and J genes are TRBV6-5 and TRBJ2-6; D ambiguous. The germline gives CDR1 MNHEY, CDR2 SVGAGI. This CDR3 comprises 13 residues. The germline V and J ends were trimmed by 2 bases and 3 bases, with 2 bases remaining between them. The CDR3 sequence is CASSYGGANVLTF. DNA for the CDR3: TGTGCCAGCAGTTACGGTGGGGCCAACGTCCTGACTTTC.

The chain recombines TRBV6-5 with TRBJ1-1; 7 nucleotides line up with TRBD1. Looked up from germline, CDR1 is MNHEY and CDR2 is SVGAGI. The CDR3 consists of 13 residues. J gave up 5 bases and V 5 bases, and 5 bases lay outside the gene matches. The CDR3 loop is CASSPGQTTEAFF. The CDR3 DNA reads as TGTGCCAGCAGTCCGGGACAGACAACTGAAGCTTTCTTT.

V usage is TRBV7-9 and J usage is TRBJ2-5; D perhaps matches TRBD2 (5 bases). The V end was cut by 2 bases, the J end by 5 bases, with 15 bases between. The CDR3 runs 15 residues. CDR1 is SEHNR, CDR2 FQNEAQ, per germline (reference sequence). The CDR3 DNA reads TGTGCCAGCAGCTTACAGGACTCCCTGCGGGAGACCCAGTACTTC. Its protein is CASSLQDSLRETQYF.

This chain joins TRBV19 and TRBJ2-7; D may be TRBD2 (5 bases). V lost 5 bases and J lost 1, with 9 bases in between. The germline CDR1 and CDR2 sequences are LNHDA and SQIVND (reference sequence). CDR3 length: 13 residues. The CDR3 sequence is CASSAGPSYEQYF. The CDR3 DNA is TGTGCCAGTAGTGCGGGTCCTTCCTACGAGCAGTACTTC.

This chain joins TRBV7-8 and TRBJ2-7; D assignment may be TRBD1 or TRBD2 (6 bases each). CDR1 and CDR2 (germline): SGHVS, FQNEAQ. The CDR3 length is 16 residues. The germline V and J ends were trimmed by 4 bases and 5 bases, with 21 bases remaining between them. The CDR3 loop is CASSSGWGGGLDEQYF. The CDR3 coding sequence is TGTGCCAGCAGCTCGGGATGGGGTGGGGGGCTGGACGAGCAGTACTTC.

The rearrangement links TRBV30 to TRBJ2-7; D remains ambiguous. Looked up from germline, CDR1 is GTSNPN and CDR2 is SVGIG (reference sequence). Deletions cut 3 bases from V and 3 bases from J, with 9 bases between. The CDR3 has 12 residues. CDR3 in amino acids: CAWREPVYEQYF. The DNA for the CDR3 is TGTGCCTGGAGGGAACCCGTCTACGAGCAGTACTTC.

This sequence joins TRBV12-3 or TRBV12-4 and TRBJ2-5; 11 positions agree with TRBD2. The CDR3 has 14 amino acids. Unmatched junction bases numbered 4, after V lost 6 bases and J lost 4 bases. Here the CDR3 reads CASSPGTSGETQYF. The DNA for the CDR3 is TGTGCCAGCAGCCCCGGGACTAGCGGAGAGACCCAGTACTTC.

The chain joins TRBV19 to TRBJ1-5; D may be TRBD1 (6 bases). The CDR3 consists of 15 residues. The germline CDR1 and CDR2 sequences are LNHDA and SQIVND (reference sequence). Deletions cut 4 bases from V and 5 bases from J, with 15 bases between. The CDR3 nucleotides are TGTGCCAGTAGTACAGGCCACAGGGAAGATCAGCCCCAGCATTTT. Amino acids: CASSTGHREDQPQHF.

The J gene is TRBJ2-7, the V gene TRBV7-9; D remains ambiguous. This CDR3 is built from 14 residues. The germline CDR1 and CDR2 sequences are SEHNR and FQNEAQ (reference sequence). The V end lost 10 bases, the J end lost 0 bases, and 16 bases lay between the germline ends. The CDR3 sequence: CATELFGRSYEQYF. The DNA for the CDR3 is TGTGCCACTGAACTTTTTGGCCGCTCCTACGAGCAGTACTTC.

The chain combines TRBV12-3 or TRBV12-4 with TRBJ2-3; 7 bases fit TRBD2. V was clipped by 5 bases and J by 2 bases; unmatched bases: 10. The CDR3 has 16 amino acids. The CDR3 nucleotides read TGTGCCAGCAGTCTATCTAGCGGAGTACTCACAGATACGCAGTATTTT. Encoded protein: CASSLSSGVLTDTQYF.

The CDR3 reads CASSDGGATDTQYF. Here the CDR3 DNA reads TGTGCCAGCAGTGACGGGGGGGCCACAGATACGCAGTATTTT. V and J are TRBV6-4 and TRBJ2-3; perhaps TRBD2 as D (7 bases). This CDR3 has 14 amino acids. Per germline, CDR1 MRHNA and CDR2 SNTAGT. V was shortened by 2 bases and J by 2 bases, with 8 bases between the two germline ends.

The table lists this clonotype with a few counts. The CDR3 nucleotides read TGTGCCAGCAGTGGGGGCACAGATACGCAGTATTTT. Residues: CASSGGTDTQYF. J is TRBJ2-3 and V is TRBV12-3 or TRBV12-4; D not resolved. This CDR3 has 12 amino acids. V was pared by 5 bases and J by 1 base, with 4 bases between.

The chain employs TRBV3-1 and TRBJ1-1; D not certain. The CDR3 consists of 15 residues. Germline loops: CDR1 LGHDT, CDR2 YNNKEL (reference sequence). V shed 3 bases and J shed 0 bases, with 11 bases lying between them. The CDR3, as DNA: TGTGCCAGCAGCCAGAACCCATTTCTGAACACTGAAGCTTTCTTT. Its translation is CASSQNPFLNTEAFF.

This chain connects TRBV9 to TRBJ2-7; D perhaps matches TRBD2 (6 bases). With 0 bases removed from V and 0 bases from J, the gap between germline ends came to 13 bases. Germline V gene data show CDR1 as SGDLS and CDR2 as YYNGEE. This CDR3 comprises 16 residues. This CDR3 is CASSVGGEPSSYEQYF. CDR3 DNA: TGTGCCAGCAGCGTAGGGGGGGAACCCTCCTCCTACGAGCAGTACTTC.

Points on this clonotype: The missing conserved phenylalanine or tryptophan at the end of this CDR3 makes a read error likely. The rearrangement links TRBV5-8 to TRBJ2-2, with D unresolved. CDR1 is SGHTS and CDR2 is YDEGEE in the germline V gene. Trimming took off 1 base at V and 4 bases at J, with 2 bases between the two ends. The CDR3 runs to 12 residues. The CDR3 sequence is CASSLTTGELFI. CDR3 nucleotides: TGTGCCAGCAGCTTGACCACCGGGGAGCTGTTTATT.

This clonotype has a single count. The V gene is TRBV29-1, the J gene TRBJ2-7; 10 bases are shared with TRBD1. Germline lookup yields CDR1 SQVTM and CDR2 ANQGSEA. CDR3 length: 12 residues. Trimming removed 5 bases from V and 3 bases from J; junction bases left unmatched: 1. CDR3 residues: CSVWTGGYEQYF. The CDR3 region has the DNA TGCAGCGTTTGGACAGGGGGCTACGAGCAGTACTTC.

The chain combines TRBV5-4 with TRBJ2-3; 10 positions match TRBD1. Germline trimming cut 4 bases from V and 5 bases from J; bases unmatched to any gene: 4. CDR3 length: 14 amino acids. Germline V CDR1 and CDR2: SGHNT, YYREEE (reference sequence). This chain's CDR3 is CASSPGQGLDTQYF. The CDR3 coding sequence is TGTGCCAGCAGCCCGGGACAGGGGCTAGATACGCAGTATTTT.

CDR3 DNA: TGCGCCAGCAGCCAAGGACGGACAGGACTCTTGGTGAACACTGAAGCTTTCTTT. Amino acid sequence: CASSQGRTGLLVNTEAFF. This chain links TRBV4-3 with TRBJ1-1, with 7 bases identical to TRBD1. Germline V gene lookup returns CDR1 LGHNA and CDR2 YSLEER. J gave up 0 bases and V 1 base, and 11 bases lay outside the gene matches. The CDR3 runs to 18 residues.